The TCR beta chain under discussion was sequenced for a study of cytomegalovirus exposure and HLA in healthy donors (dated 2017 in TCRdb). Broadly, across the study: An earlier analysis of approximately 590 of the donors reported more than 250 Gb of sequence data and 100 million to 130 million unique TCR beta sequences from 190 million or so T cells. An earlier analysis of 587 of the donors used high-throughput TCR beta sequencing to judge whether each TCR beta V gene segment behaved as functional or pseudogenic. Genome-wide SNP genotypes for about 65% of the roughly 670 donors were used in a later genetic analysis, which treated that subset as a discovery cohort. Every discovery cohort repertoire had been produced on one sequencing platform. To predict cytomegalovirus infection status, the study brought together high-throughput TCR immunosequencing, statistical association of individual TCRs with disease status, and machine learning. The number of typed donors differed by locus: about 620-630 for A, B, C, DRB1 and DQB1; approximately 530 for DQA1; 606 for DPA1; and about 450 for DPB1. Donor age, sex, ethnicity and CMV serostatus were compiled together with the repertoire data. The study was designed to test whether signatures of past pathogen exposure could be identified by cataloging public T cell receptors. Several DR-DQ haplotypes were handled as single units for association and clustering, since linkage in the cohort was strong. Rather than drawing on any new phenotypic data, the later analysis identified candidate immune exposures from TCR beta sequences and the way those sequences occurred across donors. A later analysis re-examined previously published TCR beta repertoires from more than 550 donors and added high-resolution HLA genotyping to investigate patterns of TCR occurrence. The genetic ancestry cluster associated with self-reported Caucasian donors included around 76% of the approximately 400 genotyped donors. Across approximately 400 genotyped donors of the cohort, an average of approximately 220,000 unique TCR beta nucleotide sequences per donor were sequenced, and around 20% of those sequences were non-productive. In addition to the first cohort of approximately 650 subjects, a separate validation cohort of approximately 130 different subjects was used. An early release covering approximately 600 HLA-typed donors comprised approximately 290 gigabases of sequencing data and around 86 million unique TCR sequences. Class I and class II HLA loci were covered by the typing at four-digit resolution. Using immunosequencing, the study profiled T cell repertoires from around 680 subjects and related those repertoires to cytomegalovirus serostatus. Overall results and qualifications from the work: Roughly 15 rarely observed V segments, including chromosome 9 orphons, were excluded from the earlier analysis of approximately 500 of the donors because counts were too low. In a later genetic analysis, fewer N-insertions in productive TCRs were reported among donors in an Asian-associated ancestry cluster than the approximately 710-donor mean. In the study, around 150 TCR beta chains were listed as associated with cytomegalovirus. A later analysis found that HLA-associated TCR beta chains were more clonally expanded and had lower generation probabilities than equally common non-associated chains. A later genetic analysis associated a missense DCLRE1C variant with V-gene and J-gene trimming of TCR beta chains, and an independent cohort replicated the association. In both the original and validation cohorts, the classifier was reported to diagnose cytomegalovirus status with high specificity and sensitivity. A later analysis found that most CMV-associated TCR beta chains appeared HLA-restricted, with HLA associations seemingly driven largely by CMV exposure. When HLA alleles, especially DR and DQ, strongly co-occurred, TCR associations were difficult to assign to individual alleles. Across donors, most TCR sequences were observed very rarely, whereas some public TCRs were present in many individuals. In a later analysis, around 15,000 TCR beta sequences were associated with specific HLA alleles at a false discovery rate of 0.05. In a later analysis, the rate of TCR association differed among HLA loci, with DRB1 alleles having the most associated TCRs and HLA-C alleles having the fewest. A cluster of highly shared sequence variants was judged likely to represent a technical artifact of the sequencing pipeline. A further reported finding was that TCR beta sequences accurately predicted the HLA-A and HLA-B alleles for most subjects in the first cohort. An earlier analysis of approximately 590 of the donors showed that most TCR beta V segments appeared in productive rearrangements either about 87% or about 30% of the time, which broadly matched IMGT annotations. Several of the top co-occurrence clusters appeared to be linked to parvovirus B19, influenza, CMV and Epstein-Barr virus, according to a later analysis. For the cohort, immune exposure information was limited to CMV serostatus. Because HLA typing was unavailable for some donors at each locus, only the typed subset was used in association tests. It was suggested by the authors that the approach could potentially be generalized to other disease states and immunological phenotypes. This cohort had only TCR beta chains sequenced, and the lack of alpha or paired-chain data limited which features could be detected. Some IMGT-functional V segments, including TRBV6-2 and TRBV6-3, could not be distinguished by the 87-base-pair reads and were therefore excluded. Presence/absence analyses assumed roughly uniform sequencing depth across donors, an assumption that may not hold. Correlated functional status among segregating V segments might be attributable to linkage disequilibrium, but an unknown experimental factor could not be ruled out. Three of the identified cytomegalovirus-associated TCR beta chains were confirmed in vitro to be specific for cytomegalovirus antigens.

Library preparation employed the immunoSEQ multiplex PCR assay. For the multiplex PCR, a mixture combining 60 forward primers for TCR Vbeta segments and 13 reverse primers for TCR Jbeta segments was used. The CDR3 region of rearranged TCR beta genes was amplified from genomic DNA with a multiplex PCR assay. The amplified TCR beta libraries were sequenced on the Illumina HiSeq System as 87-base-pair reads. As for the authors' bioinformatics: Across the 700 or so repertoires, a later analysis counted 60 million to 90 million unique TCR beta chains, approximately 12 million of which were shared by at least two donors. Raw reads were error-corrected and collapsed into unique sequences with a nearest-neighbor algorithm that merged closely related sequences to remove PCR and sequencing errors. Alignment of CDR3 sequences to IMGT reference sequences was used to assign V, D and J gene segments. For a sequence to be retained, a match of at least six nucleotides to both a V gene segment and a J gene segment was required. A rearrangement was called productive if the CDR3 had no stop codons and remained in frame with V and J, and every other rearrangement was called non-productive. Following IMGT convention, CDR3 was defined as the stretch from the second conserved V-encoded cysteine to the conserved J-encoded phenylalanine. Sequences without an unambiguous match to a single V gene segment were excluded from the earlier analysis of about 600 of the donors. In an earlier analysis of 587 of the donors, a V segment was called functional when productive rearrangements were above 56.7%, and segregating when the standard deviation between donors exceeded 5%. A statistical classification framework was developed to diagnose cytomegalovirus status using the catalog of TCR beta chain sequences. In a later analysis, V and J genes were assigned by comparing TCR nucleotide sequences against IMGT/GENE-DB human TR gene sequences. The TCRdist pipeline was used in a later analysis to assign CDR3 sequences and most-parsimonious VDJ recombination scenarios. A later analysis defined each TCR beta chain by its CDR3 amino acid sequence plus V-gene family, and excluded reads lacking a unique V-gene family. In a later analysis, 500 to 700 highly shared, low-generation-probability nucleotide sequences were removed to address suspected cross-contamination and a sequencing artifact. For each public chain, a later analysis derived a clonal expansion index from normalized ranks of inferred template counts within each repertoire. In a later analysis, generation probabilities were computed with a VDJ recombination model fitted to out-of-frame rearrangements, and the resulting probabilities were checked against IGoR. A later analysis scored TCR-TCR, TCR-HLA and TCR-CMV co-occurrence with hypergeometric tests, applying a repertoire-size bias correction to TCR pairs. In a later analysis, false discovery rates were estimated by permuting HLA or CMV assignments 20 times. In a later analysis, co-occurring TCRs were grouped using DBSCAN, with TCRdist sequence similarity added in when clustering inside HLA-allele-positive subsets. Co-occurrence clustering excluded repertoires with fewer than 30,000 or more than 120,000 public chains, plus five with anomalous nucleotide sharing. TCRdb limited this immuneACCESS table to in-frame rearrangements with V and J called. A share of clones is missing; checked studies link under half to unresolved V genes, and the rest is unexplained. V and J calls and clone size are copied from that table; D and trimming were computed from the DNA. Counted in this sample were roughly 50,000 clones; 70% to 75% of them appeared once. Jointly, the top ten make up 6% to 7% of the sample.

Remarks on this clone: The antigen it recognizes is unknown. There are no base qualities to consult, and no much larger clone falls within one base.

In the germline V gene (reference sequence), CDR1 corresponds to GTSNPN and CDR2 to SVGIG. From V the trimming removes 2 bases and from J it removes 2 bases, while the gene matches leave 11 bases of the junction unaccounted for. The CDR3 starts with the cysteine, ends with the phenylalanine, and has 18 residues. The DNA shown is the 54-base CDR3, in frame from base 1. In total, about 650 healthy bone marrow donors made up the cohort. At the time of sampling, every cohort member was nominally healthy, though immune exposures that went unrecorded were likely present. The donor tested CMV seropositive and was one of the 289 seropositive cohort members. Every donor gave a peripheral blood sample, and the peripheral blood mononuclear cells from that sample were used for TCR beta sequencing. Genomic DNA was extracted from the blood cell samples with the Qiagen DNeasy Blood Extraction Kit.

The chain is encoded by TRBV30 joined to TRBJ2-7, with 14 bases matching TRBD2. The clonotype was recovered from a man under 40 in good health and CMV-seropositive. The sequencing input was PBMCs. The CDR3 protein: CAWSSRLAGGQRTYEQYF. The DNA sequence follows: TGTGCCTGGAGTTCACGACTAGCGGGGGGGCAGAGAACCTACGAGCAGTACTTC. Extended through the reference TRBV30 and TRBJ2-7 proteins, this CDR3 yields the full variable domain: SQTIHQWPATLVQPVGSPLSLECTVEGTSNPNLYWYRQAAGRGLQLLFYSVGIGQISSEVPQNLSASRPQDRQFILSSKKLLLSDSGFYLCAWSSRLAGGQRTYEQYFGPGTRLTVT.